The source of this T cell receptor beta chain is a study of blood T cell repertoires in COVID-19. In the study overall: PBMCs, B-cell-depleted T cells, or T cells were the source of the cDNA or gDNA that made up the material.

As handled by the study authors: From reference gene primer amplification, estimates of nucleated cell counts were derived. Generated by immunoSEQ multiplex PCR, the TCRdb table keeps only in-frame clones and is missing some. V and J calls and clone size follow that table, whereas D and trimming were derived from the DNA. The top ten clones hold about 1.7% of a sample with about 100,000 clones, 86% of them seen once. The CDR3 totals 14 residues. Trimming removed 6 bases from V and 13 bases from J, with 19 bases in between. Germline V gene lookup returns CDR1 MNHEY and CDR2 SVGAGI. The source is a man at least 80 years old with acute or convalescent COVID-19. The sample was peripheral blood. The chain is built from TRBV6-5 and TRBJ1-6, with D possibly matching TRBD1 (5 bases). The CDR3 bases are TGTGCCAGCAGCTTAACAGGACCTAATTTGCCCCTCCACTTT. Protein: CASSLTGPNLPLHF.